This T cell receptor beta chain was sequenced in a study of early T cells in non-severe SARS-CoV-2 infection. Study information: Chains were not paired, and sequencing was done on bulk RNA from unsorted whole blood. Findings and caveats of the study: Reliance on VDJdb matching favored anti-spike CD8 responses; private and CD4 specificities were missed.

This clonotype showed up many times. Antigen unknown. Molecules of cDNA were individually given unique molecular identifiers that were attached to them. TCRdb processed the 5' RACE reads anew with MiXCR; each CDR3 protein has one entry. Altogether tens of thousands of distinct CDR3 sequences are present, around 10% being singletons, with the ten largest covering under 3%. The CDR3 runs 16 residues. With V trimmed by 5 bases and J by 4 bases, 3 bases remained unmatched. The rearrangement links TRBV12-3 or TRBV12-4 to TRBJ2-2; 14 bases fit TRBD2. This TCR derives from an adult who was a healthcare worker with PCR-confirmed SARS-CoV-2 infection or an uninfected control (not recorded which). The sequenced material came from whole blood. The CDR3 sequence: CASSQGLAGVTGELFF. CDR3 in DNA: TGTGCCAGCAGTCAGGGACTAGCGGGGGTCACCGGGGAGCTGTTTTTT.